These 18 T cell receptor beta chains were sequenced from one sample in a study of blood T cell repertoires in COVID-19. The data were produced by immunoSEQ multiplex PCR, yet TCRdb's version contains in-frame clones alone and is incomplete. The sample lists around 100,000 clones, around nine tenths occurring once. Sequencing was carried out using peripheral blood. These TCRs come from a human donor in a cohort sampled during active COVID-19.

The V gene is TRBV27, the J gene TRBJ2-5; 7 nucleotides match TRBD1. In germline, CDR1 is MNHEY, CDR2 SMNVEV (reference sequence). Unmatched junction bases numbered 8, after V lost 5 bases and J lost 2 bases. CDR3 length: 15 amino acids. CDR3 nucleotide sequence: TGTGCCAGCAGTATACCGGGACAGCTACAAGAGACCCAGTACTTC. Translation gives CASSIPGQLQETQYF.

In DNA form, the CDR3 reads TGTGCCAGCAGTTTACAGGGGGCGAGGGAGCAGTTCTTC. It codes for CASSLQGAREQFF. The chain employs TRBV28 and TRBJ2-1; TRBD1 agrees at 8 bases. CDR1 MDHEN and CDR2 SYDVKM come from the germline V gene. This CDR3 region has 13 residues. With 2 bases clipped from V and 10 bases from J, the junction kept 4 bases outside the gene matches.

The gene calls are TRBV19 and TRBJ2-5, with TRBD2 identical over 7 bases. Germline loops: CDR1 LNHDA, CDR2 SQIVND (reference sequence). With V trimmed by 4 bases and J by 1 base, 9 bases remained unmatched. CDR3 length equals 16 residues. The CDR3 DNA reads TGTGCCAGTAGTACAAGAAAGCGGGACCTCCAAGAGACCCAGTACTTC. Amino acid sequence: CASSTRKRDLQETQYF.

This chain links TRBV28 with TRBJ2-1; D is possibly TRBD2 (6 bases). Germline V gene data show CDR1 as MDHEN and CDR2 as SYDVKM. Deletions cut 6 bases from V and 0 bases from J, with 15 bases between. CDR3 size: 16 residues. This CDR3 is CASRLAAFSSYNEQFF. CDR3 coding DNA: TGTGCCAGCAGGTTAGCGGCCTTTAGCTCCTACAATGAGCAGTTCTTC.

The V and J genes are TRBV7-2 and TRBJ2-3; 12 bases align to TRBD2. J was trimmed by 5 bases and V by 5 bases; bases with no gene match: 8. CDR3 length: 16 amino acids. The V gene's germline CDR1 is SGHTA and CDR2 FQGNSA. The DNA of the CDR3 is TGTGCCAGCAGCCGGCGACTAGCGGGAGTGGTAGATACGCAGTATTTT. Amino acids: CASSRRLAGVVDTQYF.

CDR3 bases: TGTGCCAGCAGTAACAGGGAGTATGGCTACACCTTC. Translating gives CASSNREYGYTF. V is TRBV2 and J is TRBJ1-2; D might be TRBD1 (6 bases). The CDR3 contains 12 residues. CDR1 and CDR2 (germline): SNHLY, FYNNEI. V lost 5 bases, J lost 5 bases, and 9 bases lay in between.

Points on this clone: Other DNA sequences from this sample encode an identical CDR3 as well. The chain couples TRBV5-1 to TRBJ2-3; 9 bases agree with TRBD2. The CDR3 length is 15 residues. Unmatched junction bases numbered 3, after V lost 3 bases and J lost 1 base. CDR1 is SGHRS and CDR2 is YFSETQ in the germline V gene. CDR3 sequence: CASSSSGARTDTQYF. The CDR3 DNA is TGCGCCAGCAGCTCTAGCGGGGCCCGCACAGATACGCAGTATTTT.

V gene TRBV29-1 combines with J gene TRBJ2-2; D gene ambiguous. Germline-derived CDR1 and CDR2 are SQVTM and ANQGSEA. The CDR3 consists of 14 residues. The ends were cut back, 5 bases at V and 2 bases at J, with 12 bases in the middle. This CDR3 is CSVSLTINTGELFF. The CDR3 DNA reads TGCAGCGTTAGTCTCACAATAAACACCGGGGAGCTGTTTTTT.

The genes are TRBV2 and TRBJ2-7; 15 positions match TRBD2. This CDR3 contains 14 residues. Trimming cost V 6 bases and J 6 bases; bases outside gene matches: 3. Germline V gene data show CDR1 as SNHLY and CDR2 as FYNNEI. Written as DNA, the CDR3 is TGTGCCAGCAGGATGGGACTAGCGGGAGGCGAGCAGTACTTC. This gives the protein CASRMGLAGGEQYF.

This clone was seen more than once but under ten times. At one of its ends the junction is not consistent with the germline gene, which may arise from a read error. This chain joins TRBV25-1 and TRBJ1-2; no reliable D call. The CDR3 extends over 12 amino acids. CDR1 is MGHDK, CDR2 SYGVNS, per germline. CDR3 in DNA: TGTGCCAGCAGTGAACCCCCTTCGGGTCCTGTCTTC. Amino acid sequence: CASSEPPSGPVF.

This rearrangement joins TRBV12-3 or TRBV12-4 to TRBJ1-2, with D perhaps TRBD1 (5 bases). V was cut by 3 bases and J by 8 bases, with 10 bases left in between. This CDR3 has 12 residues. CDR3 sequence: CASSLRGLGYTF. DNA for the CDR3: TGTGCCAGCAGTTTGCGGGGGTTGGGCTACACCTTC.

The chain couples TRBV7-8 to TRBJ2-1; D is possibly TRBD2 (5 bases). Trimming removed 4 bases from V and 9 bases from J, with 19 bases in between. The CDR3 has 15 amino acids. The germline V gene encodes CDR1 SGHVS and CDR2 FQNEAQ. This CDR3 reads CASSSLHESGTEQFF. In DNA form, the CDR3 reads TGTGCCAGCAGCTCCCTACATGAAAGCGGTACTGAGCAGTTCTTC.

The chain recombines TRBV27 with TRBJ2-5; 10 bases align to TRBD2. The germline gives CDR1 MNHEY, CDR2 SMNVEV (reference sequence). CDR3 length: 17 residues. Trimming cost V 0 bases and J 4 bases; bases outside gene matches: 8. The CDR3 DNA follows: TGTGCCAGCAGTTTATCGGGACGAAGCGGGAGGGGAGAGACCCAGTACTTC. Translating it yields CASSLSGRSGRGETQYF.

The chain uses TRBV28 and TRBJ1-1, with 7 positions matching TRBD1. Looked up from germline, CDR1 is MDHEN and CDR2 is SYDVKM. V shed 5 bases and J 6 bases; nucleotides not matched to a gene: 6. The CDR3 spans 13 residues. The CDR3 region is CASSPQGRAEAFF. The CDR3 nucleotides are TGTGCCAGCAGTCCACAGGGGCGGGCTGAAGCTTTCTTT.

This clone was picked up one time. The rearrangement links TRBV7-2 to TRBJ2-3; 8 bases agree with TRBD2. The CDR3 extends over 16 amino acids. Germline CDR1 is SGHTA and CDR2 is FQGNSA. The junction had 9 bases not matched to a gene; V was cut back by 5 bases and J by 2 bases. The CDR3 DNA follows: TGTGCCAGCAGCCCCGGTGGGGGACTAGACACAGATACGCAGTATTTT. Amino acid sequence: CASSPGGGLDTDTQYF.

Here the CDR3 DNA reads TGTGCCAGCCATCCACCGGGACAGCCAGGTCATGGGCAGTACTTC. This encodes CASHPPGQPGHGQYF. V and J are TRBV28 and TRBJ2-7; 7 bases fit TRBD1. Germline CDR1 is MDHEN and CDR2 is SYDVKM. With V trimmed by 8 bases and J by 9 bases, 19 bases remained unmatched. This CDR3 comprises 15 residues.

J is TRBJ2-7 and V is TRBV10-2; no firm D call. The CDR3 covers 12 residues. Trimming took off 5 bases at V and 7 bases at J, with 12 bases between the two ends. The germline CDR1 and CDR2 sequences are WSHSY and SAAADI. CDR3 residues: CASSLRVREQYF. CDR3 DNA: TGCGCCAGCAGTTTGCGCGTTCGGGAGCAGTACTTC.

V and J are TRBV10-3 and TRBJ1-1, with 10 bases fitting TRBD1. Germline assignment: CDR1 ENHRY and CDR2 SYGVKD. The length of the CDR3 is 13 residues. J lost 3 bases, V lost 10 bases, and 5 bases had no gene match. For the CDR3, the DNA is TGTGCCACCCGACAGGGGGCGGACACTGAAGCTTTCTTT. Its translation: CATRQGADTEAFF.